This paragraph reports one TCR beta chain. The antigen is unknown. TCRdb keeps only in-frame clones here, not all; method: immunoSEQ multiplex PCR. The sample contains tens of thousands of clones, over 70% of which appear only once. Trimming cost V 3 bases and J 4 bases; bases outside gene matches: 5. Germline CDR1 reads LNHDA; CDR2 reads SQIVND (reference sequence). The CDR3 is 15 amino acids. The sample's time point: cycle 4 day 1 (C4D1), after 5 to 7 weeks of nivolumab. Relapse after autologous stem cell transplantation occurred in every patient, and brentuximab vedotin exposure varied. Relapsed/refractory classical Hodgkin lymphoma patients had complete, partial or progressive responses. This record belongs to a study of PD-1 blockade in classical Hodgkin lymphoma. General observations from the study: Nivolumab initiated under 1 year post-ASCT led to patient exclusion. In CD4+ cells, TCR diversity went up significantly by C4D1, but in CD8+ cells it did not.

The sequence was collected from a human donor with classical Hodgkin lymphoma. Sequences were derived from peripheral blood mononuclear cells (PBMCs), sampled before the fourth cycle of nivolumab. The V and J genes are TRBV19 and TRBJ2-1; TRBD2 agrees at 8 bases. The CDR3: CASSIWVAGYNEQFF. The CDR3, as DNA: TGTGCCAGTAGTATTTGGGTAGCGGGGTACAATGAGCAGTTCTTC.